A selection of T cell receptor beta chains follows, all from one sample in a study of metastatic and nonmetastatic thyroid tumors. TCRdb re-called the PCR reads with MiXCR. The sample has about 15,000 clones; less than 30% are singletons. Sequencing used tumor tissue. The source of these receptors is a male donor with papillary thyroid cancer or a benign thyroid nodule (not recorded which). Some clones in this sample may be carry-over from other donors' samples. Each CDR3 is given with its conserved first and last residue. The order of the fields is clone size, V gene, D gene, J gene, CDR3 protein, CDR3 DNA. The D gene is left open where the match is weak. Size tells how often a clone was seen (once, few, many) or the class of an expanded clone, and some rows leave it out.

clone size: few
V gene: TRBV27
D gene: NA
J gene: TRBJ2-7
CDR3 protein: CASSFTVNSYEQYF
CDR3 DNA: TGTGCCAGCAGTTTCACGGTGAACTCCTACGAGCAGTACTTC

clone size: many
V gene: TRBV9
D gene: NA
J gene: TRBJ2-3
CDR3 protein: CASSPRVGASTDTQYF
CDR3 DNA: TGTGCCAGCAGCCCCCGGGTGGGCGCCAGCACAGATACGCAGTATTTT

clone size: medium-sized
V gene: TRBV4-1
D gene: NA
J gene: TRBJ1-5
CDR3 protein: CASSQDQGTQPQHF
CDR3 DNA: TGCGCCAGCAGCCAAGATCAGGGAACTCAGCCCCAGCATTTT

clone size: many
V gene: TRBV11-1
D gene: TRBD1
J gene: TRBJ2-7
CDR3 protein: CASRDRGYNEQYF
CDR3 DNA: TGTGCCAGCAGGGACAGGGGCTACAACGAGCAGTACTTC

clone size: NA
V gene: TRBV6-1
D gene: TRBD2
J gene: TRBJ2-5
CDR3 protein: CASSDSGRAVETQYF
CDR3 DNA: TGTGCCAGCAGCGATAGCGGGAGGGCCGTTGAGACCCAGTACTTC

clone size: many
V gene: TRBV9
D gene: NA
J gene: TRBJ1-2
CDR3 protein: CASSGSVGGEGYTF
CDR3 DNA: TGTGCCAGCAGCGGATCTGTTGGGGGTGAAGGCTACACCTTC

clone size: many
V gene: TRBV20-1
D gene: TRBD2
J gene: TRBJ2-5
CDR3 protein: CSARDTGTSLETQYF
CDR3 DNA: TGCAGTGCTAGAGATACCGGGACTAGCCTGGAGACCCAGTACTTC

clone size: NA
V gene: TRBV11-2
D gene: NA
J gene: TRBJ2-1
CDR3 protein: CASRWGPYNEQFF
CDR3 DNA: TGTGCCAGCAGGTGGGGGCCCTACAATGAGCAGTTCTTC

clone size: NA
V gene: TRBV20-1
D gene: NA
J gene: TRBJ2-7
CDR3 protein: CSARDPGVHYEQYF
CDR3 DNA: TGCAGTGCTAGAGATCCTGGGGTACACTACGAGCAGTACTTC

clone size: few
V gene: TRBV19
D gene: NA
J gene: TRBJ2-7
CDR3 protein: CASSPRNSTVYEQYF
CDR3 DNA: TGTGCCAGTAGCCCTAGGAACAGCACTGTTTACGAGCAGTACTTC

clone size: NA
V gene: TRBV6-1
D gene: NA
J gene: TRBJ2-1
CDR3 protein: CASSLSGQGRNEQFF
CDR3 DNA: TGTGCCAGCAGTCTGAGCGGGCAAGGACGGAATGAGCAGTTCTTC

clone size: many
V gene: TRBV2
D gene: NA
J gene: TRBJ2-1
CDR3 protein: CASSGYNEQFF
CDR3 DNA: TGTGCCAGCAGTGGCTACAATGAGCAGTTCTTC

clone size: NA
V gene: TRBV10-3
D gene: NA
J gene: TRBJ2-7
CDR3 protein: CAISESTRGSPKAEYF
CDR3 DNA: TGTGCCATCAGTGAGTCGACTCGCGGCAGCCCCAAAGCGGAGTACTTC

clone size: NA
V gene: TRBV5-1
D gene: NA
J gene: TRBJ1-6
CDR3 protein: CASSFDRSALGSPLHF
CDR3 DNA: TGCGCCAGCAGCTTCGACAGGTCAGCGTTGGGTTCACCCCTCCACTTT

clone size: once
V gene: TRBV7-7
D gene: NA
J gene: TRBJ2-3
CDR3 protein: CASSLASGYTQYF
CDR3 DNA: TGTGCTAGCAGCTTAGCTAGTGGGTATACGCAGTATTTT

clone size: once
V gene: TRBV5-1
D gene: NA
J gene: TRBJ1-1
CDR3 protein: CASRRTGLSLGSTEAFF
CDR3 DNA: TGCGCCAGCAGGAGAACGGGACTTTCCCTTGGTAGCACTGAAGCTTTCTTT

clone size: once
V gene: TRBV20-1
D gene: TRBD1
J gene: TRBJ2-7
CDR3 protein: CSSGTGYEQYF
CDR3 DNA: TGCAGTTCTGGGACAGGGTACGAGCAGTACTTC

clone size: many
V gene: TRBV19
D gene: TRBD2
J gene: TRBJ2-5
CDR3 protein: CASSIGTSGYHF
CDR3 DNA: TGTGCCAGTAGTATAGGGACTAGCGGCTACCACTTC

clone size: medium-sized
V gene: TRBV19
D gene: NA
J gene: TRBJ1-4
CDR3 protein: CASSPQAGRGEKLFF
CDR3 DNA: TGTGCCAGTAGTCCCCAGGCAGGGAGGGGTGAAAAACTGTTTTTT

clone size: few
V gene: TRBV28
D gene: NA
J gene: TRBJ1-1
CDR3 protein: CASSLWGTKNTEAFF
CDR3 DNA: TGTGCCAGCAGTTTATGGGGGACGAAGAACACTGAAGCTTTCTTT